This T cell receptor (beta chain) was recovered during a study of technical replicates of blood from a few donors. Germline CDR1 and CDR2: SGHAT and FQDESV (reference sequence). The CDR3 is 15 amino acids. V lost 3 bases and J 4 bases, leaving 14 bases between the germline ends. Profiling relied on immunoSEQ multiplex PCR, and the TCRdb table lists in-frame clones only, not all of them. The sample yields about 98,000 clones, around 95% seen once. This chain connects TRBV11-1 to TRBJ2-3; D possibly corresponds to TRBD1 (6 bases). Sequenced input: T cells isolated from PBMCs. The sequence derives from a human donor in good health. CDR3 in amino acids: CASSFQGPSPDTQYF. CDR3 sequence (DNA): TGTGCCAGCAGCTTCCAGGGGCCATCTCCAGATACGCAGTATTTT.